This T cell receptor beta chain was obtained from a study of T cell responses to AZD1222 COVID-19 vaccine. Whole-study context: Combined were second doses at about 4 or about 12 weeks. General study results and limits: Repertoires were obtained only post-peak T cell response. Per reports, nearly half of all spike-specific TCRs target regions that are unmutated in variants. At baseline, seropositivity was found in only 5 to 7 AZD1222 recipients.

Assay used: immunoSEQ multiplex PCR; TCRdb lists only in-frame clones, some missing. Of some 150,000 clones detected, approximately 90% appear once; the ten largest clones hold around 1.9%. Looked up from germline, CDR1 is MNHEY and CDR2 is SVGEGT. With V trimmed by 2 bases and J by 3 bases, 9 bases remained unmatched. The CDR3 runs 16 residues. As for this clone: Its antigen is not known.

The chain joins TRBV6-2 or TRBV6-3 to TRBJ1-2; 7 bases are a match to TRBD1. The material was peripheral blood, obtained on day 0 of AZD1222 vaccination. This sequence originates from an adult in good health. Here the CDR3 reads CASSYVRTGFDYGYTF. CDR3 in DNA: TGTGCCAGCAGTTACGTCCGGACAGGATTTGACTATGGCTACACCTTC.